A selection of T cell receptor beta chains follows, all from one sample in a study of radiation and T cells in renal cell carcinoma. The data were produced by immunoSEQ multiplex PCR, yet TCRdb's version contains in-frame clones alone and is incomplete. Counted here are about 150,000 clones, about 85% occurring once; the ten biggest clones make up 4.1%. This sample comprised blood, obtained from a patient whose treatment included radiotherapy and nephrectomy. The receptors here all came from a woman in her seventies with renal cell carcinoma. Each CDR3 is given with its conserved first and last residue. The D gene is left open where the match is weak. Size values are once, few and many counts, or a class for expanded clones, and some rows have none.

cdr3_length | j_call | d_call | v_call | clone_size | cdr3_nt | cdr3_aa
14 | TRBJ2-2 | . | TRBV4-3 | . | TGCGCCAGCAGCCAAGCCCTGTGGGCAGGGGAGCTGTTTTTT | CASSQALWAGELFF
16 | TRBJ2-7 | TRBD1 | TRBV11-1 | . | TGTGCCAGCAGCTTAGCCGCCGGGACAGGGGGCGACGAGCAGTACTTC | CASSLAAGTGGDEQYF
14 | TRBJ1-2 | . | TRBV7-9 | . | TGTGCCAGCAGCCCCTCTGTCGTGGGTGATGGCTACACCTTC | CASSPSVVGDGYTF
16 | TRBJ2-1 | . | TRBV15 | . | TGTGCCACCAGCAGAGCAAAGAGTCAGGGACTTAATGAGCAGTTCTTC | CATSRAKSQGLNEQFF
13 | TRBJ1-1 | . | TRBV11-1 | . | TGTGCCAGCAGCTTAGTATGGGACACTGAAGCTTTCTTT | CASSLVWDTEAFF
16 | TRBJ1-1 | . | TRBV29-1 | . | TGCAGCGTTGAGGTGCGAGTTACAGAGATTCACACTGAAGCTTTCTTT | CSVEVRVTEIHTEAFF
13 | TRBJ1-1 | . | TRBV30 | . | TGTGCCTACATCAGGGGACTGAACACTGAAGCTTTCTTT | CAYIRGLNTEAFF
12 | TRBJ1-2 | . | TRBV10-3 | . | TGTGCCATCAGTGAGGGTGGGTATGGCTACACCTTC | CAISEGGYGYTF
15 | TRBJ2-2 | . | TRBV7-2 | . | TGTGCCAGCAGCTTGGGGGCAAGAGAGTCCGGGGAGCTGTTTTTT | CASSLGARESGELFF
14 | TRBJ1-1 | . | TRBV9 | once | TGTGCCAGCAGCGTTAAGGCCATGAACACTGAAGCTTTCTTT | CASSVKAMNTEAFF
14 | TRBJ1-4 | . | TRBV2 | . | TGTGCCAGCACCCGAGGCGCCACGGGTGAAAAACTGTTTTTT | CASTRGATGEKLFF
13 | TRBJ1-1 | TRBD1 | TRBV19 | . | TGTGCCAGTAGTACGCTCAGGGGGACTGAAGCTTTCTTT | CASSTLRGTEAFF
13 | TRBJ2-5 | . | TRBV19 | . | TGTGCCAGTAGTATTCTCCCAGGTGGGGCCCAGTACTTC | CASSILPGGAQYF
14 | TRBJ1-4 | TRBD1 | TRBV30 | many | TGTGCCTGTGCCAAGGGGACAGGGAATGAAAAACTGTTTTTT | CACAKGTGNEKLFF
15 | TRBJ2-3 | . | TRBV28 | . | TGTGCCAGCAACCTAGGGTGGGGGGGCTCGAATACGCAGTATTTT | CASNLGWGGSNTQYF
14 | TRBJ1-2 | . | TRBV4-3 | . | TGCGCCAGCAGCCAAGATGAGGGGTCGGGAGGCTACACCTTC | CASSQDEGSGGYTF
15 | TRBJ2-3 | TRBD2 | TRBV5-1 | once | TGCGCCAGCAGCTCGGGAGGGGCTGCCACAGATACGCAGTATTTT | CASSSGGAATDTQYF
16 | TRBJ2-3 | . | TRBV9 | . | TGTGCCAGCAGCCCCGGGGGCAGGGGAAACACAGATACGCAGTATTTT | CASSPGGRGNTDTQYF
14 | TRBJ2-5 | TRBD2 | TRBV6-1 | . | TGTGCCAGCAGGCGGGCGGGGGGCCAAGAGACCCAGTACTTC | CASRRAGGQETQYF
17 | TRBJ2-2 | TRBD2 | TRBV9 | . | TGTGCCAGCAGCGTGACTAGCGGGGGATCGAACACCGGGGAGCTGTTTTTT | CASSVTSGGSNTGELFF
13 | TRBJ2-3 | TRBD2 | TRBV29-1 | . | TGCAGCGTTGAACTTCGGGGAGGGGATACGCAGTATTTT | CSVELRGGDTQYF
14 | TRBJ2-2 | TRBD2 | TRBV10-3 | . | TGTGCCATCAAGGGGACTAGCGACTCCGGGGAGCTGTTTTTT | CAIKGTSDSGELFF
13 | TRBJ1-2 | . | TRBV7-9 | . | TGTGCCAGCAGCTTAGGAGGGGGCTATGGCTACACCTTC | CASSLGGGYGYTF
16 | TRBJ2-3 | . | TRBV7-9 | . | TGTGCCAGCAGCCCCAGACTCCCCGGAAGCGCAGATACGCAGTATTTT | CASSPRLPGSADTQYF
13 | TRBJ1-1 | TRBD1 | TRBV30 | . | TGTGCCTGGAGAAGGGACAGGGTGACTGAAGCTTTCTTT | CAWRRDRVTEAFF
11 | TRBJ2-7 | . | TRBV20-1 | . | TGCAGTGCTAGCCCGTCATACGAGCAGTACTTC | CSASPSYEQYF
13 | TRBJ2-7 | TRBD1 | TRBV6-6 | . | TGTGCCAGCTTTAGGACAGGGGGCTACGAGCAGTACTTC | CASFRTGGYEQYF
16 | TRBJ1-5 | . | TRBV5-6 | . | TGTGCCAGCAGCTTGGCCGGGGGCTCTAGCAATCAGCCCCAGCATTTT | CASSLAGGSSNQPQHF
13 | TRBJ2-1 | TRBD2 | TRBV27 | . | TGTGCCAGCAGGACGGGACTAGCGGGTGAGCAGTTCTTC | CASRTGLAGEQFF
14 | TRBJ2-7 | . | TRBV6-5 | . | TGTGCCAGCGCGCTATCTGTCGGCGTAAGCGAGCAGTACTTC | CASALSVGVSEQYF
16 | TRBJ2-2 | TRBD1 | TRBV5-1 | . | TGCGCCAGCAGATCTCCGGGACAGGATGGATTCGGGGAGCTGTTTTTT | CASRSPGQDGFGELFF
13 | TRBJ1-1 | . | TRBV28 | . | TGTGCCAGCAGTTTAGCGGAGAACACTGAAGCTTTCTTT | CASSLAENTEAFF
12 | TRBJ1-1 | . | TRBV9 | . | TGTGCCAGCAGCTTAGGGGGTCATGAAGCTTTCTTT | CASSLGGHEAFF
15 | TRBJ1-1 | . | TRBV2 | . | TGTGCCAGCAGCAAGGTGGGGCAGGTAGGCACTGAAGCTTTCTTT | CASSKVGQVGTEAFF
13 | TRBJ1-5 | . | TRBV19 | . | TGTGCCAGTAACAGGGATAGCAATCAGCCCCAGCATTTT | CASNRDSNQPQHF
15 | TRBJ1-6 | . | TRBV7-8 | . | TGTGCCAGCAGCTTAAAGATGCTGGGGGAATCACCCCTCCACTTT | CASSLKMLGESPLHF
15 | TRBJ2-4 | . | TRBV6-1 | . | TGTGCCAGCAGCCTCTCCGGGCCTAGACAAAACATTCAGTACTTC | CASSLSGPRQNIQYF
15 | TRBJ1-3 | . | TRBV5-4 | . | TGTGCCAGCAGCTTGGCGGGGACCCGGGGAAACACCATATATTTT | CASSLAGTRGNTIYF
15 | TRBJ2-2 | TRBD1 | TRBV11-3 | . | TGTGCCAGCAGCTTAGGGGACAGGAACACCGGGGAGCTGTTTTTT | CASSLGDRNTGELFF
19 | TRBJ2-4 | . | TRBV29-1 | . | TGCAGCGTTGAAGATGGCAGGACGCGGGGACCCTTAGCCAAAAACATTCAGTACTTC | CSVEDGRTRGPLAKNIQYF
17 | TRBJ1-2 | TRBD1 | TRBV9 | . | TGTGCCAGCAGCGCAGGGGGCGTCAGGACAACGAACTATGGCTACACCTTC | CASSAGGVRTTNYGYTF
13 | TRBJ1-6 | . | TRBV2 | . | TGTGCCACGGTCCAGGGGAGGAATTCACCCCTCCACTTT | CATVQGRNSPLHF
15 | TRBJ1-4 | TRBD1 | TRBV7-2 | . | TGTGCCAGCAGCCATGCAGGACAGGGTCAATCAAAACTGTTTTTT | CASSHAGQGQSKLFF
14 | TRBJ2-7 | TRBD1 | TRBV6-1 | . | TGTGCCAGCAGTGAAGTGGGGACAGAGCGAGAGCAGTACTTC | CASSEVGTEREQYF
15 | TRBJ2-7 | . | TRBV2 | . | TGTGCCAGCAGTGAAGTTAGGGGGAGCGCCTACGAGCAGTACTTC | CASSEVRGSAYEQYF
12 | TRBJ1-1 | . | TRBV10-3 | . | TGTGCCATCAGTTCAGAGAACACTGAAGCTTTCTTT | CAISSENTEAFF
12 | TRBJ1-1 | . | TRBV28 | . | TGTGCCAGCAGGGGGCCGGGGACTGAAGCTTTCTTT | CASRGPGTEAFF
13 | TRBJ2-7 | TRBD2 | TRBV5-4 | once | TGTGCCAGCAGCTTACCTAGCGGGGCCGAGCAGTACTTC | CASSLPSGAEQYF
13 | TRBJ2-7 | . | TRBV6-6 | few | TGTGCCAGCAGTTACTCGAACGTAGACGAGCAGTACTTC | CASSYSNVDEQYF
13 | TRBJ1-5 | . | TRBV30 | once | TGTGCCTGGAGTATACAGGGCAATCAGCCCCAGCATTTT | CAWSIQGNQPQHF
18 | TRBJ2-7 | TRBD1 | TRBV28 | . | TGTGCCAGCAGTTTACACTTAAGTAGGACAGGGTTCTCCTACGAGCAGTACTTC | CASSLHLSRTGFSYEQYF
15 | TRBJ1-1 | . | TRBV11-2 | . | TGTGCCAGCAGCTTATGGAGGGACGGCAACACTGAAGCTTTCTTT | CASSLWRDGNTEAFF
11 | TRBJ2-7 | . | TRBV6-5 | . | TGTGCCAGCAGATCTATCTACGAGCAGTACTTC | CASRSIYEQYF